This T cell receptor beta chain was captured by sequencing in a study of cytomegalovirus exposure and HLA in healthy donors. Study-wide results and caveats: In a later analysis, V- and J-gene trimming of beta chains associated with a DCLRE1C missense variant, replicated independently.

Notes on this clone: The antigen remains unidentified.

60 Vbeta and 13 Jbeta primers were used in PCR. Data came from immunoSEQ multiplex PCR; TCRdb stores just in-frame clones and leaves some out. There are about 130,000 clones in the sample; 82% occur only once, and about 1% lies in the top ten. Sequences were obtained from PBMCs. The receptor was derived from a boy aged 5-17 years in good health and CMV-seronegative.

The CDR3 sequence is CASSQDSSGRPRGQFF. The DNA of the CDR3 is TGCGCCAGCAGCCAAGATTCGAGCGGGAGGCCCCGTGGGCAGTTCTTC. This chain connects TRBV4-3 to TRBJ2-1, with 9 bases matching TRBD2. The V and J ends lost 0 bases and 12 bases, in that order; junction bases with no gene match: 12. Germline V gives CDR1 LGHNA, CDR2 YSLEER. CDR3 length: 16 amino acids.